One sample yielded the 24 T cell receptor beta chains listed below, sequenced in a study of control samples from healthy donors and cancer patients. The table came from immunoSEQ multiplex PCR; TCRdb's copy has only in-frame clones and leaves some out. The profile shows more than 100,000 clones, about 91% of them singletons. The sample consisted of blood. Receptors were obtained from a young man in good health.

The J gene is TRBJ2-1, the V gene TRBV4-1; 11 bases agree with TRBD2. There are 16 residues in the CDR3. The trim removed 2 bases at V and 11 bases at J, leaving 11 bases unmatched. Germline V gene lookup returns CDR1 MGHRA and CDR2 YSYEKL. The CDR3 reads CASSQPTSGGRHKQFF. The CDR3 DNA is TGCGCCAGCAGCCAACCTACTAGCGGGGGCCGACATAAGCAGTTCTTC.

The CDR3 nucleotides read TGTGCCACCACGGGCTCACAAGAGACCCAGTACTTC. Protein sequence: CATTGSQETQYF. The chain is built from TRBV7-9 and TRBJ2-5, with D uncertain. CDR3 length: 12 amino acids. V was shortened by 10 bases and J by 2 bases, with 11 bases between the two germline ends. Per germline, CDR1 SEHNR and CDR2 FQNEAQ (reference sequence).

The rearrangement links TRBV27 to TRBJ2-1; D remains ambiguous. This CDR3 has 15 amino acids. Germline assignment: CDR1 MNHEY and CDR2 SMNVEV (reference sequence). The V end lost 1 base, the J end lost 0 bases, and 7 bases lay between the germline ends. For the CDR3, the DNA is TGTGCCAGCAGTTTATTCCCCAGCTCCTACAATGAGCAGTTCTTC. Translation gives CASSLFPSSYNEQFF.

This clone showed up just once. The rearrangement links TRBV19 to TRBJ2-1; 13 nucleotides match TRBD2. V shed 5 bases, J shed 0 bases, and the junction held 4 bases outside the gene matches. CDR1 is LNHDA and CDR2 is SQIVND in the germline V gene (reference sequence). This CDR3 has 17 residues. CDR3 sequence (DNA): TGTGCCAGTAGTGGGACTAGCGGGGTAACCTCCTACAATGAGCAGTTCTTC. It specifies CASSGTSGVTSYNEQFF. The variable domain in full, with the rest retrieved from reference TRBV19 and TRBJ2-1, is DGGITQSPKYLFRKEGQNVTLSCEQNLNHDAMYWYRQDPGQGLRLIYYSQIVNDFQKGDIAEGYSVSREKKESFPLTVTSAQKNPTAFYLCASSGTSGVTSYNEQFFGPGTRLTVL.

J is TRBJ1-1 and V is TRBV29-1; a possible D gene is TRBD1 (5 bases). CDR3 size: 13 residues. Germline CDR1 SQVTM, CDR2 ANQGSEA. Trimming took off 8 bases at V and 1 base at J, with 14 bases between the two ends. CDR3 DNA sequence: TGCAGCTTAACGGGGGGAGCGAACACTGAAGCTTTCTTT. Translated, it gives CSLTGGANTEAFF.

The CDR3, as DNA: TGCGCCAGCAGCATAGGACTAGCGGGGGCCCAAGAGACCCAGTACTTC. Translating gives CASSIGLAGAQETQYF. The chain is built from TRBV5-1 and TRBJ2-5; 13 positions match TRBD2. CDR3 size: 16 residues. V dropped 4 bases and J dropped 1; count of bases not matched to a gene: 4. The germline V gene encodes CDR1 SGHRS and CDR2 YFSETQ.

The CDR3, as DNA: TGCGCCAGCAGCTTGGCCGGCCAGGGGGTCCCTTTGGACGAGCAGTACTTC. This gives the protein CASSLAGQGVPLDEQYF. This sequence joins TRBV5-1 and TRBJ2-7, with 7 bases fitting TRBD1. In germline, CDR1 is SGHRS, CDR2 YFSETQ. Trimming took 0 bases from V and 5 from J; bases not matched to a gene: 14. The CDR3 is made up of 17 amino acids.

This chain uses TRBV6-4 with TRBJ2-1; 8 positions agree with TRBD1. This CDR3 spans 12 amino acids. V was pared by 7 bases and J by 8 bases, with 4 bases of the junction left unmatched. Per germline, CDR1 MRHNA and CDR2 SNTAGT. The CDR3 spells CASTGTGHEQFF. DNA of the CDR3: TGTGCCAGCACCGGGACAGGCCATGAGCAGTTCTTC.

A note on this clone: Other nucleotide sequences from this sample produce the same CDR3. The chain combines TRBV12-3 or TRBV12-4 with TRBJ1-1; possible D gene TRBD1, 5 bases. V lost 3 bases to trimming and J lost 2 bases, with 7 bases between them. The CDR3 loop spans 13 amino acids. The CDR3 sequence is CASSLQGNTEAFF. DNA for the CDR3: TGTGCCAGCAGTTTGCAGGGAAACACTGAAGCTTTCTTT.

This rearrangement joins TRBV7-3 to TRBJ2-1, with D possibly matching TRBD2 (6 bases). This CDR3 contains 16 residues. The V end lost 4 bases, the J end lost 4 bases, and 17 bases lay between the germline ends. The germline gives CDR1 SGHTA, CDR2 FQGTGA. Here the CDR3 DNA reads TGTGCCAGCAGCTCAAAGACTAGTTCCCAATACAATGAGCAGTTCTTC. Translating gives CASSSKTSSQYNEQFF. Drawing the rest from reference TRBV7-3 and TRBJ2-1, the complete variable domain is GAGVSQTPSNKVTEKGKYVELRCDPISGHTALYWYRQSLGQGPEFLIYFQGTGAADDSGLPNDRFFAVRPEGSVSTLKIQRTERGDSAVYLCASSSKTSSQYNEQFFGPGTRLTVL.

The chain recombines TRBV11-3 with TRBJ1-6; D is unclear. With 0 bases removed from V and 8 bases from J, the gap between germline ends came to 5 bases. The CDR3 covers 13 residues. Germline CDR1 SGHNT, CDR2 YENEEA. DNA for the CDR3: TGTGCCAGCAGCTTAGATCGGGATTCACCCCTCCACTTT. Protein product: CASSLDRDSPLHF.

The genes are TRBV15 and TRBJ2-7; D might be TRBD1 (6 bases). This CDR3 has 14 residues. Germline V gene sequence: CDR1 LNHNV, CDR2 YYDKDF (reference sequence). Trimming shortened V by 6 bases and J by 3 bases, and 15 bases separated the two germline ends. The CDR3 sequence: CATSRGLGGYEQYF. The CDR3 DNA sequence: TGTGCCACCAGTCGAGGGCTAGGGGGCTACGAGCAGTACTTC.

The genes are TRBV27 and TRBJ1-5; weak D call: TRBD1 (6 bases). Trimming cost V 5 bases and J 3 bases, with 14 bases left between them. This CDR3 contains 15 residues. Germline loops: CDR1 MNHEY, CDR2 SMNVEV (reference sequence). CDR3 sequence reads: CASSLTGTVNQPQHF. CDR3 bases: TGTGCCAGCAGTCTCACAGGGACGGTCAATCAGCCCCAGCATTTT.

The chain's CDR3 is CASSERSMNTEAFF. The DNA for the CDR3 is TGTGCCAGCAGTGAAAGGTCCATGAACACTGAAGCTTTCTTT. This rearrangement joins TRBV25-1 to TRBJ1-1, with unresolved D. CDR1 is MGHDK and CDR2 is SYGVNS in the germline V gene. There are 14 residues in the CDR3. V lost 2 bases, J lost 0 bases, and 7 bases lay in between.

The rearrangement uses TRBV5-6 and TRBJ2-1; D is undetermined. The germline CDR1 and CDR2 sequences are SGHDT and YYEEEE. CDR3 length: 14 residues. The germline V and J ends were trimmed by 1 base and 8 bases, with 13 bases remaining between them. CDR3 nucleotide sequence: TGTGCCAGCAGCTTGTTAGTTCAGAACCATGAGCAGTTCTTC. It codes for CASSLLVQNHEQFF.

This chain connects TRBV14 to TRBJ1-1, with D possibly being TRBD1 (6 bases). The CDR3 covers 14 residues. From germline, CDR1 is SGHDN and CDR2 FVKESK. V gave up 4 bases and J gave up 5 bases, with 14 bases separating them. CDR3 sequence: CASSPQGRGTEAFF. The CDR3 DNA is TGTGCCAGCAGCCCACAGGGACGGGGGACTGAAGCTTTCTTT.

The chain has TRBV12-5 and TRBJ2-1; D is perhaps TRBD2 (7 bases). This CDR3 comprises 17 residues. The germline gives CDR1 LGHNT, CDR2 FRNRAP. V was cut by 9 bases and J by 4 bases, with 25 bases left in between. The CDR3 loop reads CASGGGASALIYNEQFF. The CDR3 DNA reads as TGTGCTAGCGGAGGGGGGGCATCGGCCTTAATTTACAATGAGCAGTTCTTC.

The genes are TRBV30 and TRBJ1-6, with D unclear. V was shortened by 2 bases and J by 7 bases, with 9 bases between the two germline ends. Germline V gene data show CDR1 as GTSNPN and CDR2 as SVGIG (reference sequence). The CDR3 loop spans 13 amino acids. As DNA, the CDR3 is TGTGCCTGGAGTAATGAGCGGAATTCACCCCTCCACTTT. Translation: CAWSNERNSPLHF.

Concerning this clone: One junction end does not reproduce the germline sequence, and a read error may be involved. The gene calls are TRBV5-1 and TRBJ1-1; D may be TRBD1 (6 bases). The CDR3 totals 12 residues. Germline loops: CDR1 SGHRS, CDR2 YFSETQ. CDR3 sequence (DNA): TGCGCCAGCAGCTCCTCAGGGGAGAAGGGGATCTTT. Protein product: CASSSSGEKGIF.

This rearrangement joins TRBV5-1 to TRBJ2-7; 7 positions agree with TRBD1. The germline V gene encodes CDR1 SGHRS and CDR2 YFSETQ. V trimming: 3 bases; J trimming: 1 base; junction bases outside the gene matches: 4. The CDR3 loop spans 14 amino acids. CDR3 nucleotides: TGCGCCAGCAGCTCCCCGGACAGGTCCTACGAGCAGTACTTC. Translated, it gives CASSSPDRSYEQYF.

This sequence joins TRBV10-3 and TRBJ2-3; D unresolved. The germline V gene encodes CDR1 ENHRY and CDR2 SYGVKD. The CDR3 runs 15 residues. Trimming removed 2 bases from V and 1 base from J, with 10 bases in between. The CDR3 spells CAISEPIPGTDTQYF. The DNA of the CDR3 is TGTGCCATCAGTGAGCCGATCCCTGGCACAGATACGCAGTATTTT.

V gene TRBV5-4 combines with J gene TRBJ2-1; D might be TRBD2 (6 bases). CDR3 length: 15 residues. CDR1 is SGHNT and CDR2 is YYREEE in the germline V gene (reference sequence). The germline V and J ends were trimmed by 4 bases and 2 bases, with 13 bases remaining between them. For the CDR3, the DNA is TGTGCCAGCAGCCTCGGGACTGGGCCCTACAATGAGCAGTTCTTC. Residues: CASSLGTGPYNEQFF.

In this sample, this clone turned up once. The same CDR3 is also encoded by other DNA sequences in this sample. The chain carries TRBV5-1 and TRBJ2-1; D ambiguous. The ends were cut back, 4 bases at V and 5 bases at J, with 10 bases in the middle. This CDR3 has 13 amino acids. Germline CDR1 SGHRS, CDR2 YFSETQ. For the CDR3, the DNA is TGCGCCAGCAGCCTCGACCGAGACAATGAGCAGTTCTTC. Its protein product is CASSLDRDNEQFF.

The count of this clone is one. The chain is built from TRBV15 and TRBJ1-4; TRBD1 aligns across 8 bases. Unmatched junction bases numbered 2, after V lost 0 bases and J lost 5 bases. Germline V lookup: CDR1 LNHNV, CDR2 YYDKDF (reference sequence). This CDR3 is 15 amino acids long. The CDR3 nucleotides read TGTGCCACCAGCAGAGAGGGACAGGTGAATGAAAAACTGTTTTTT. Its translation is CATSREGQVNEKLFF.